What follows describes a single T cell receptor beta chain. Its antigen is not identified. A single record per CDR3 protein comes from TCRdb applying MiXCR to the 5' RACE reads. The repertoire holds roughly 80,000 distinct CDR3 sequences, with approximately 23% as singletons. The record originates from a study of T-cell memory formation after mild COVID-19. Overall study context: TCR clusters were largely donor specific.

Study-wide points: Clonal second-wave expansions that peaked on day 37 had unconfirmed SARS-CoV-2 specificity. The main location of contracting CD4+ clones was CM and EM, and that of contracting CD8+ clones was EMRA. The study detected some responding clones in pre-infection memory, suggesting cross-reactive memory joined.

This receptor was taken from a man younger than 35 who had mild COVID-19 (a few samples of this study predate the infection). Cell type and time point are not known. The sequenced sample was PBMCs or a T cell subset sorted from them (not recorded which).

The CDR3 here is CATAPRDFNNEQFF. Written as DNA, the CDR3 is TGTGCCACCGCCCCGAGGGACTTCAACAATGAGCAGTTCTTC. This sequence joins TRBV24-1 and TRBJ2-1; D perhaps matches TRBD2 (6 bases). This CDR3 spans 14 amino acids. V was cut by 9 bases and J by 5 bases, with 16 bases left in between. Germline V CDR1 and CDR2: KGHDR, SFDVKD.